What follows are 5 T cell receptor beta chains derived from one specimen sequenced in a study of T cell responses to AZD1222 COVID-19 vaccine. The data were produced by immunoSEQ multiplex PCR, yet TCRdb's version contains in-frame clones alone and is incomplete. Found here are about 130,000 clones, 75% to 90% of them singletons; the top ten hold 4.5% to 6%. Sample: peripheral blood, taken on day 0 of AZD1222 vaccination. The receptors here all came from an adult in good health.

V and J are TRBV24-1 and TRBJ2-3; D is possibly TRBD2 (6 bases). Germline-derived CDR1 and CDR2 are KGHDR and SFDVKD. The CDR3 covers 16 residues. Deletions cut 3 bases from V and 3 bases from J, with 15 bases between. The CDR3: CATSDKTGVRTDTQYF. CDR3 coding DNA: TGTGCCACCAGTGATAAGACGGGAGTTCGGACAGATACGCAGTATTTT.

Written as DNA, the CDR3 is TGTGCCAGCAGCCTCCGCGGCTCGGAAGCTTTCTTT. It encodes CASSLRGSEAFF. The V call is TRBV7-2, the J call TRBJ1-1; D remains unclear. CDR3 length equals 12 residues. V was clipped by 5 bases and J by 8 bases, with 12 bases between them. Germline loops: CDR1 SGHTA, CDR2 FQGNSA.

V gene TRBV27 combines with J gene TRBJ2-7; D is undetermined. The length of the CDR3 is 15 residues. The germline V gene has CDR1 MNHEY and CDR2 SMNVEV (reference sequence). Trimming shortened V by 3 bases and J by 2 bases, and 14 bases separated the two germline ends. CDR3 protein: CASSFVYGPAYEQYF. The CDR3 nucleotides read TGTGCCAGCAGTTTTGTTTACGGCCCGGCCTACGAGCAGTACTTC.

CDR3 nucleotides: TGTGCCAGCAGTCGCGCCAAGAGTACTGACAGGGGTCGGGGTGAAGCTTTCTTT. It codes for CASSRAKSTDRGRGEAFF. The chain joins TRBV6-6 to TRBJ1-1; 8 positions match TRBD1. The V gene end was trimmed by 5 bases and the J gene end by 7 bases; junction bases not matched to a gene: 21. The CDR3 is 18 amino acids. Germline-derived CDR1 and CDR2 are MNHNY and SVGAGI (reference sequence).

The chain carries TRBV6-1 and TRBJ1-4; 7 bases agree with TRBD1. Germline CDR1 is MNHNS and CDR2 is SASEGT. This CDR3 spans 15 amino acids. Trimming at V came to 2 bases and at J to 5 bases, leaving 5 bases not matched to a gene. This CDR3 reads CASSELGTVNEKLFF. The DNA of the CDR3 is TGTGCCAGCAGTGAATTGGGGACAGTCAATGAAAAACTGTTTTTT.